This T cell receptor (beta chain) appears in the sequencing data of a study of cytomegalovirus exposure and HLA in healthy donors. Data came from immunoSEQ multiplex PCR; TCRdb stores just in-frame clones and leaves some out. The sample includes roughly 300,000 clones, around 86% of them seen just once. The donors were part of the validation cohort of roughly 110 subjects. That cohort was separate from the first cohort, which comprised under 750 subjects. Broader study findings: It was approximately 170 TCR beta chains that were listed as cytomegalovirus-associated.

Only one count was recorded for this clone. Its matching antigen is unknown. The receptor was isolated from a woman aged 18-29 years in good health and CMV-seronegative. What was sequenced was PBMCs.

CDR3 protein: CASSGDSSGANVLTF. CDR3 DNA: TGTGCCAGCAGTGGGGACAGCTCTGGGGCCAACGTCCTGACTTTC. The chain joins TRBV6-4 to TRBJ2-6; 7 nucleotides agree with TRBD1. The CDR3 is 15 amino acids. J gave up 0 bases and V 4 bases, and 0 bases lay outside the gene matches. Per germline, CDR1 MRHNA and CDR2 SNTAGT.